The clone carrying this TCR beta chain has just a few counts. Its specificity is not known. Study results and limitations: In terms of TCR gene usage, tumor memory CD4+ T cells clustered together with blood and lymph node memory CD4+ cells, as well as with lymph node naive CD4+ cells. Tumor-infiltrating Treg TCR alpha and beta sequences overlapped most with tumor naive CD4+ T cells, then blood naive.

The CDR3 runs 12 residues. Germline V gene data show CDR1 as DFQATT and CDR2 as SNEGSKA (reference sequence). The V gene lost 4 bases and the J gene lost 4 bases, with 10 bases spanning the gap. Semi-nested PCR with Nested Universal Primer A followed constant-region reverse priming of full-length variable regions. MiXCR, run by TCRdb on the 5' RACE reads, gives a single entry per CDR3 protein. The sample has approximately 60,000 distinct CDR3 sequences; roughly 28% are singletons. Cells sorted as Tregs were CD4+, CD25+ and CD127-/low. What was sequenced was tumor-infiltrating Tregs sorted from the breast tumor. The receptor's source is a female donor with breast cancer. The chain links TRBV20-1 to TRBJ1-2, with TRBD1 as a possible D gene (5 bases). The chain's CDR3 is CSATDISYGYTF. The CDR3 DNA is TGCAGTGCTACGGACATAAGCTATGGCTACACCTTC.